This TCR beta chain was documented in a study of cytomegalovirus exposure and HLA in healthy donors. This CDR3 is built from 16 residues. The V gene lost 1 base and the J gene lost 5 bases, with 16 bases spanning the gap. Germline CDR1 reads LGHNA; CDR2 reads YSLEER. Amplification used 60 Vbeta primers and 13 Jbeta primers. TCRdb keeps only in-frame clones here, not all; method: immunoSEQ multiplex PCR. Of some 120,000 clones listed, around 70% are singletons. This sequence originates from a woman in her thirties or forties in good health and CMV-seropositive. Sequencing used PBMCs. The V gene is TRBV4-3, the J gene TRBJ2-3; D is possibly TRBD2 (6 bases). The CDR3 coding sequence is TGCGCCAGCAGCCAAGCAGGGACGGGGAGGTTAGATACGCAGTATTTT. Translating it yields CASSQAGTGRLDTQYF.